This T cell receptor beta chain was sequenced for a study of blood T cell repertoires in COVID-19 (dated by TCRdb to 2020 to 2022). For the wider study: The collaborator samples originated in the United States, Italy and Spain and spanned the acute and convalescent phases of COVID-19. The samples were drawn from two sources: the first 160 participants of the ongoing ImmuneRACE study, and over 1,000 subjects contributed by 6 global collaborators. The repertoires were released in a freely available public database intended as a resource for research on the immune response to SARS-CoV-2. Sample metadata almost always included a de-identified subject ID, COVID-19 status, age in years and sex. Deeply sampled blood TCRbeta repertoires from subjects exposed to, actively infected with, or recovered from COVID-19 were included in the dataset. Where HLA class I and class II types were available, the types were taken from metadata supplied by the sample provider, not from assay-based typing. The material from the prospective study consisted of cDNA or gDNA derived from T cells, B-cell-depleted T cells, or PBMCs.

The immunoSEQ Assay, a bias-controlled multiplex PCR, was used to amplify TCRbeta CDR3 regions from genomic DNA. From the authors' description of their analysis: Within the assay, amplification of reference gene primers was used to estimate how many nucleated cells each sample contained. To quantify the absolute abundance of each unique TCRbeta CDR3 rearrangement, sequence reads were collapsed and filtered. Productive Simpson clonality was computed per sample as the square root of Simpson's diversity index over productive rearrangements. Imported from immuneACCESS, the table was reduced by TCRdb to in-frame sequences with V and J called. These copies leave out some clones; in studies compared against another copy, an unresolved V gene accounts for under half, and the cause of the remainder is not known. V and J calls plus clone size are reproduced from that table; the DNA served to infer D and trimming. This sample is represented by under 200,000 clones; 87% of them were singletons. Roughly 3.7% of the sample is taken by the ten largest.

The CDR3 runs 15 residues from the cysteine to the phenylalanine. Kept here is only the CDR3 DNA, which spans 45 bases and is read in frame from base 1. From a lookup of the germline V gene, CDR1 and CDR2 are SNHLY and FYNNEI. Germline trimming amounts to 5 bases on V and 2 bases on J, with 8 as the count of junction bases outside the gene matches. Results and caveats for the whole study, not just this receptor: The amount of clinical and demographic metadata varied by source and participant and was provided uncurated.

This clone was counted once. Its antigen is unknown. Qualities for individual bases were not recorded, and no much larger clone is one base off. Each collaborating institution followed its own protocols to collect whole blood in K2EDTA tubes. For TCRbeta analysis, collaborator samples were shipped as frozen whole blood, as isolated PBMCs, or as DNA extracted from either sample type. The chain is encoded by TRBV2 joined to TRBJ2-7, and TRBD1 matches 8 of the central bases. The clonotype originates from a man between 18 and 35 years old with active or convalescent COVID-19. The sample was peripheral blood. The nucleotide sequence is TGTGCCAGCAGTAGAGCCGGGACAGGACCCTACGAGCAGTACTTC. Translated, it gives CASSRAGTGPYEQYF. This CDR3, with the reference TRBV2 and TRBJ2-7 proteins standing in past its ends, gives the full variable domain EPEVTQTPSHQVTQMGQEVILRCVPISNHLYFYWYRQILGQKVEFLVSFYNNEISEKSEIFDDQFSVERPDGSNFTLKIRSTKLEDSAMYFCASSRAGTGPYEQYFGPGTRLTVT.